The entry below gives a single TCR beta chain sequence along with its context. Its cognate antigen is unknown. The data stem from a study of T cell responses to AZD1222 COVID-19 vaccine. The repertoire was sequenced with immunoSEQ multiplex PCR; TCRdb's copy has only in-frame clones and lacks some. Of some 84,000 clones listed, around 85% are singletons. Findings and limits, study-wide: Only a handful of people who got AZD1222 tested seropositive at baseline. Spike-specific TCR breadth and depth were elevated following two AZD1222 doses.

Between the trimmed V and J ends, which lost 3 bases and 5 bases, there was a span of 16 bases. CDR1 and CDR2 (germline): SGHTA, FQGNSA. CDR3 length equals 15 residues. This sample comprised peripheral blood, obtained 28 days after the second AZD1222 dose. The chain joins TRBV7-2 to TRBJ1-1, with a possible D match to TRBD1 (6 bases). This TCR was recovered from an adult who received the AZD1222 COVID-19 vaccine. The CDR3 DNA sequence: TGTGCCAGCAGCTTTGGGAGGGGGATCGGAACTGAAGCTTTCTTT. Protein product: CASSFGRGIGTEAFF.